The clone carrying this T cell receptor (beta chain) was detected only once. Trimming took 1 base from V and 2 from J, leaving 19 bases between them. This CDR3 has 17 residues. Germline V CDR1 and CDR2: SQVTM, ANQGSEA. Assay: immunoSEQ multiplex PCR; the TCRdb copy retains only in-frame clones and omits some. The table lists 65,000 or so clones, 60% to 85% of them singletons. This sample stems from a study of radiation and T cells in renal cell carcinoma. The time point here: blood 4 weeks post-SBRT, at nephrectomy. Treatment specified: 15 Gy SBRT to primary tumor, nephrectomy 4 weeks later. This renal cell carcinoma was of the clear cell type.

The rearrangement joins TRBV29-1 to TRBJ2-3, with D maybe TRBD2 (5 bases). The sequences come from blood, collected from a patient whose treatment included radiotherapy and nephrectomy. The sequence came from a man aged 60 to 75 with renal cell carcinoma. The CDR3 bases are TGCAGCGTTGAAGGAATGGGCCCTAGCCCTACCACAGATACGCAGTATTTT. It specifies CSVEGMGPSPTTDTQYF.